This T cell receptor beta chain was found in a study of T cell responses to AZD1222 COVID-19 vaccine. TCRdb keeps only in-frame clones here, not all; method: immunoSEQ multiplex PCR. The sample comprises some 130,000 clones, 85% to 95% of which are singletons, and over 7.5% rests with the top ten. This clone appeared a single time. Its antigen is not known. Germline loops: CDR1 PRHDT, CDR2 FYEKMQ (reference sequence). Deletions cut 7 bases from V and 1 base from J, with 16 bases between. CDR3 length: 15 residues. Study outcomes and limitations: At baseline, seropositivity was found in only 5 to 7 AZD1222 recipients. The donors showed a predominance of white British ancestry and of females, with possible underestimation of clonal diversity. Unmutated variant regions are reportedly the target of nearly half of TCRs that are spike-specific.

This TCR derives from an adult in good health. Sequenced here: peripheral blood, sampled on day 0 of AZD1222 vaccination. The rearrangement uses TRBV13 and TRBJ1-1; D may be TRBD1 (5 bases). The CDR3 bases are TGTGCCAGCACCGAGGGGTGGGCGGCGAACACTGAAGCTTTCTTT. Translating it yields CASTEGWAANTEAFF.